The clone carrying this TCR beta chain turned up a few times. The data were obtained in a study of blood T cell repertoires in COVID-19. Germline CDR1 is LNHNV and CDR2 is YYDKDF (reference sequence). The CDR3 has 15 residues. The V end was cut by 5 bases, the J end by 0 bases, with 13 bases between. The data were produced by immunoSEQ multiplex PCR, yet TCRdb's version contains in-frame clones alone and is incomplete. The data contain 65,000 to 90,000 clones, over 75% of them singletons. Input material: peripheral blood. This sequence was found in a human donor in a cohort sampled during active COVID-19. The chain couples TRBV15 to TRBJ1-1; a weak D match, TRBD1 (5 bases). CDR3 in DNA: TGTGCCACCAGCGGTCCCAGGGTTCTGAACACTGAAGCTTTCTTT. Translating gives CATSGPRVLNTEAFF.